This T cell receptor (beta chain) derives from a study of immune cell composition in non-small cell lung cancer. Points from the study as a whole: It was not proven that tumour-reactive clones equal dominant tumour-associated clones. Smoking pack-years did not significantly correlate with tumour TCR-beta clonality. Overall clonality, unlike maximal tumour-associated clone frequency, did not predict TIL reactivity.

This CDR3 region has 15 residues. Germline loops: CDR1 MNHEY, CDR2 SVGAGI. With 1 base clipped from V and 4 bases from J, the junction kept 3 bases outside the gene matches. Comments on this clone: Its antigen is still unknown.

TCRdb's table, derived via immunoSEQ multiplex PCR, lists solely in-frame clones and lacks some. Found here are under 3,500 clones, around 69% of them singletons; the top ten hold roughly 20%. The normal lung sample lay at least 3 cm, and maximally far, from the tumour. Genomic DNA came from frozen unsorted single-cell suspensions. What was sequenced was non-adjacent lung tissue. This sequence originates from a human donor with non-small cell lung cancer. The V call is TRBV6-5, the J call TRBJ1-4; 7 nucleotides match TRBD1. CDR3 amino acids: CASSYLGDSNEKLFF. CDR3 DNA sequence: TGTGCCAGCAGTTACTTAGGGGACAGTAATGAAAAACTGTTTTTT.